This TCR beta chain was obtained from a study of shared clonotypes between healthy human individuals (dated by TCRdb to 2018 to 2020). Background on the whole study: The cohort included three men and two women between 18 and 49 years of age. For each donor, CD4 naive and CD4 memory were each given three plates, CD8 naive was given two plates, and CD8 memory was given one plate. To estimate repertoire size and how much clonotypes are shared between individuals, the study performed deep sequencing of blood TCR repertoires from a few healthy adults. Different laboratories and diverse techniques were used to prepare libraries and sequence TCR repertoires, to increase sequencing depth and limit assay-specific biases. Leukapheresis yielded between about 0.85 and 10 billion PBMCs per donor. Paper-wide results and their limitations: Across four donors, around 5.4% of naive CD4, approximately 3.6% of naive CD8, approximately 2.5% of memory CD4, and approximately 0.42% of memory CD8 clonotypes were shared. Even with the large sequencing depth, rarefaction of the sorted-subset datasets indicated that sequencing was incomplete. Pairwise subsampling led to the expectation that sequencing depth would affect the degree of clonotype sharing among donors. Higher generation probabilities were observed for clonotypes shared by all four sorted-subset donors than for non-shared clonotypes. Sampling was restricted to blood, and TCR repertoires in tissues likely differ from the TCR repertoires found in blood. The genetic and exposure-history diversity represented was limited by the small number of donors. Naive subsets generally had larger estimated clonotype richness than memory subsets.

CD8 naive samples consisted of CD45RO-negative cells that were positively selected for CCR7, yielding a CD45RA+CCR7+ population without TemRA cells. The donors were healthy, HIV-negative adults who had no recently reported acute infections or vaccinations. All donors were Caucasian adults living in Nashville, Tennessee, USA. Blood was collected by leukapheresis, and PBMCs were isolated by Ficoll-Histopaque density gradient centrifugation and then cryopreserved in liquid nitrogen vapor phase. Purity and quantity of every magnetically sorted T cell population were checked by analytical flow cytometry. Each sorted fraction had its genomic DNA isolated and then quantified by UV absorbance on a Nanodrop 2000c. CDR1 and CDR2 were assigned from the germline V gene (reference sequence) as MNHEY and SMNVEV. The cysteine opens and the phenylalanine closes a CDR3 of 16 amino acids. The read is trimmed to its CDR3 DNA, 48 bases read in frame from base 1. V loses 4 bases, J loses 4 bases, and the germline ends lie 20 bases apart.

TCR CDR3 regions were amplified from genomic DNA by multiplex PCR using the deep immunoSEQ assay. Extracted genomic DNA from each cell subset was spread evenly across all wells of several immunoSEQ 96-well plates, with each plate serving as a replicate. For sorted subsets, roughly 0.2 ug genomic DNA, equal to tens of thousands of T cell genomes, was loaded into each replicate PCR. The purified libraries were quantified using a Qubit 3.0 fluorometer, sized with a Bioanalyzer 2100, and then quantified again using the KAPA Library Quantification kit. A separate single-read 150-cycle Illumina NextSeq 550 flow cell was used to sequence each immunoSEQ 96-well plate. The source study handled its data this way. Because the immunoSEQ output held only junctional sequences and lacked quality scores, the filtering could not match the filtering applied to full-length reads. To assign V/J genes and CDR3, sequences were annotated against IMGT germline references using PyIR, a Python wrapper for IgBLAST v1.9. Reads with weak V/J assignments (E-value above 1e-6), missing CDR3, stop codons, out-of-frame junctions, or ambiguous translated residues were removed. V3J clonotypes were defined as sequences sharing an identical inferred V gene, J gene, and CDR3 amino acid sequence. The percentage overlap between two repertoires was calculated by dividing the number of shared unique clonotypes by the size of the smaller repertoire. Three approaches were used to assess repertoire richness: RTK rarefaction, the Chao1 estimator, and Recon v2.1 estimates of unobserved clonotypes. Generation probabilities for all TCRbeta clonotypes obtained by the gDNA method from a few donors were computed using OLGA. This is the immuneACCESS table as TCRdb keeps it, with only in-frame sequences that have V and J called. A part of the clones is gone; compared with another copy, unresolved V genes explain less than half, and the rest is unexplained. From that table come the V and J calls and clone size; the DNA was used to work out D and trimming. This sample is represented by 1.5 million to 2.5 million clones; around 96% of them were singletons. The top ten clones comprise 1% to 1.5% of the sample.

Details on this clone: Its antigen specificity is not known. Base quality data are lacking; no much larger clone is found one base away.

Sequenced material: naive CD8+ T cells sorted from blood. Taken with the paper, the label for cell subset or site translates to: CD45RA+CCR7+. The receptor chain draws on TRBV27 and TRBJ2-7, with the D segment identity uncertain. This receptor was taken from a man aged 18 to 30 in good health. This receptor carries the CDR3 CASSSQTAQDPYEQYF. The DNA sequence follows: TGTGCCAGCAGTTCTCAAACAGCCCAGGATCCGTACGAGCAGTACTTC.